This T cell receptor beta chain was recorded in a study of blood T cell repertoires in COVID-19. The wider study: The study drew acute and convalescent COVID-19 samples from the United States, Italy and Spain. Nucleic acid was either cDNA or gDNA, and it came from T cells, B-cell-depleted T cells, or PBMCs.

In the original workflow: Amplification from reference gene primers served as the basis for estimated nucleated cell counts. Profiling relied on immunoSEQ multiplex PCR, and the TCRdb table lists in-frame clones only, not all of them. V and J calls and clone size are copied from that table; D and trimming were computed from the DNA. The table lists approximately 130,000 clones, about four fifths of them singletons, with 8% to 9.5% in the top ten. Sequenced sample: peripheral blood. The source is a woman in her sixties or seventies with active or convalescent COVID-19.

The CDR3 loop reads CASSVSTNTGELFF. The CDR3 nucleotides read TGCGCCAGCAGCGTATCAACAAACACCGGGGAGCTGTTTTTT. The chain is built from TRBV5-1 and TRBJ2-2; D is uncertain. CDR3 length equals 14 residues. Trimming removed 4 bases at V and 2 bases at J, with 9 bases between. Germline CDR1 is SGHRS and CDR2 is YFSETQ.